This is a list of T cell receptor beta chains from one sample in a study of cytomegalovirus exposure and HLA in healthy donors. Using immunoSEQ multiplex PCR, the repertoire was profiled, and TCRdb retains in-frame clones only, with some absent. Among some 70,000 clones listed, 82% were seen once. The sample taken for sequencing was PBMCs. These receptors were taken from a man in his late teens or twenties in good health and CMV-seronegative. CDR3s include the opening cysteine and the closing phenylalanine or tryptophan. D genes are given only for firm matches. Clone sizes are given selectively: once, few, many, or a class where the clone is expanded.

abundance: NA; j_gene: TRBJ2-7; v_gene: TRBV28; d_gene: TRBD2; CDR3nt: TGTGCCAGCAGTGTTAGCGGGAGTTACGAGCAGTACTTC; CDR3aa: CASSVSGSYEQYF
abundance: NA; j_gene: TRBJ2-1; v_gene: TRBV27; d_gene: TRBD2; CDR3nt: TGTGCCAGCAGTCCTGGGACTAGCGGGGGGAAGCACAATGAGCAGTTCTTC; CDR3aa: CASSPGTSGGKHNEQFF
abundance: NA; j_gene: TRBJ2-1; v_gene: TRBV6-5; d_gene: TRBD2; CDR3nt: TGTGCCAGCAGTTACAGCGGCGGGGGAACGAACAATGAGCAGTTCTTC; CDR3aa: CASSYSGGGTNNEQFF
abundance: NA; j_gene: TRBJ2-5; v_gene: TRBV15; d_gene: NA; CDR3nt: TGTGCCACCAGCAGAGTTGATCGGAGAGAGACCCAGTACTTC; CDR3aa: CATSRVDRRETQYF
abundance: once; j_gene: TRBJ2-3; v_gene: TRBV7-2; d_gene: TRBD2; CDR3nt: TGTGCCAGCAGCTTACTAGCGGGGTCGGTAGCCACAGATACGCAGTATTTT; CDR3aa: CASSLLAGSVATDTQYF
abundance: NA; j_gene: TRBJ2-7; v_gene: TRBV20-1; d_gene: NA; CDR3nt: TGCAGTGCCGGGAAGGCCTACGAGCAGTACTTC; CDR3aa: CSAGKAYEQYF
abundance: NA; j_gene: TRBJ1-5; v_gene: TRBV7-2; d_gene: TRBD1; CDR3nt: TGTGCCAGCATCTTAACGATCACCCGACAGGGCGTAAGCAATCAGCCCCAGCATTTT; CDR3aa: CASILTITRQGVSNQPQHF
abundance: NA; j_gene: TRBJ2-7; v_gene: TRBV6-6; d_gene: NA; CDR3nt: TGTGCCAGCAGTTACTGGGGACTGGGCTCCGAGCAGTACTTC; CDR3aa: CASSYWGLGSEQYF
abundance: NA; j_gene: TRBJ2-3; v_gene: TRBV2; d_gene: NA; CDR3nt: TGTGCCAGCAGTGAGCCGGGACATGCAGATACGCAGTATTTT; CDR3aa: CASSEPGHADTQYF
abundance: NA; j_gene: TRBJ1-1; v_gene: TRBV28; d_gene: NA; CDR3nt: TGTGCCAGCAGTTCCGGACACCCTGAAGCTTTCTTT; CDR3aa: CASSSGHPEAFF
abundance: NA; j_gene: TRBJ2-7; v_gene: TRBV9; d_gene: TRBD1; CDR3nt: TGTGCCAGCAGCGATCCTCGACAGGGTACGTACGAGCAGTACTTC; CDR3aa: CASSDPRQGTYEQYF
abundance: NA; j_gene: TRBJ1-4; v_gene: TRBV9; d_gene: NA; CDR3nt: TGTGCCAGCAGTCGACGGGAAGAAAAACTGTTTTTT; CDR3aa: CASSRREEKLFF
abundance: NA; j_gene: TRBJ1-6; v_gene: TRBV14; d_gene: TRBD1; CDR3nt: TGTGCCAGCAGCCAAGATTATGGACAGGGAGGTTCACCCCTCCACTTT; CDR3aa: CASSQDYGQGGSPLHF
abundance: NA; j_gene: TRBJ1-4; v_gene: TRBV7-2; d_gene: TRBD1; CDR3nt: TGTGCCAGCAGCATTAGGACAGGGGTGGACGAAAAACTGTTTTTT; CDR3aa: CASSIRTGVDEKLFF
abundance: NA; j_gene: TRBJ1-2; v_gene: TRBV29-1; d_gene: NA; CDR3nt: TGCAGCGTCCAGAGGCACTATGGCTACACCTTC; CDR3aa: CSVQRHYGYTF
abundance: NA; j_gene: TRBJ1-3; v_gene: TRBV7-8; d_gene: TRBD1; CDR3nt: TGTGCCAGCAGCCCCGGACAGGCTTCTTCCTCTGGAAACACCATATATTTT; CDR3aa: CASSPGQASSSGNTIYF
abundance: NA; j_gene: TRBJ2-5; v_gene: TRBV6-6; d_gene: NA; CDR3nt: TGTGCCAGCAGTCCGACACAGGGGAGGCACCAAGAGACCCAGTACTTC; CDR3aa: CASSPTQGRHQETQYF
abundance: few; j_gene: TRBJ2-7; v_gene: TRBV6-1; d_gene: NA; CDR3nt: TGTGCCAGCAGTGAGCCGGTCCGCCCCTACGAGCAGTACTTC; CDR3aa: CASSEPVRPYEQYF
abundance: NA; j_gene: TRBJ2-7; v_gene: TRBV6-5; d_gene: NA; CDR3nt: TGTGCCAGCAGTTCACTGCCAGGGATCTCCTACGAGCAGTACTTC; CDR3aa: CASSSLPGISYEQYF
abundance: NA; j_gene: TRBJ2-7; v_gene: TRBV5-1; d_gene: TRBD2; CDR3nt: TGCGCCAGCAGCTATGGACTAGCGGGGGCCAACTCCTACGAGCAGTACTTC; CDR3aa: CASSYGLAGANSYEQYF
abundance: NA; j_gene: TRBJ1-2; v_gene: TRBV6-1; d_gene: NA; CDR3nt: TGTGCCAGCAGTGAACAGGGGCGATATGGCTACACCTTC; CDR3aa: CASSEQGRYGYTF
abundance: few; j_gene: TRBJ2-1; v_gene: TRBV6-5; d_gene: NA; CDR3nt: TGTGCCAGCAGTTATGGGGGGAGGAATGAGCAGTTCTTC; CDR3aa: CASSYGGRNEQFF
abundance: NA; j_gene: TRBJ1-2; v_gene: TRBV15; d_gene: TRBD1; CDR3nt: TGTGCCACCAGCAGAGATGGTAGGGACAGGTTCTTCTATGGCTACACCTTC; CDR3aa: CATSRDGRDRFFYGYTF
abundance: NA; j_gene: TRBJ1-6; v_gene: TRBV25-1; d_gene: NA; CDR3nt: TGTGCCAGCACCACCGGGTCTGTAGGGGCACCCCTCCACTTT; CDR3aa: CASTTGSVGAPLHF
abundance: NA; j_gene: TRBJ2-3; v_gene: TRBV7-8; d_gene: TRBD1; CDR3nt: TGTGCCAGCAGCCCCCGGGACAGCGGCACAGATACGCAGTATTTT; CDR3aa: CASSPRDSGTDTQYF
abundance: NA; j_gene: TRBJ2-7; v_gene: TRBV29-1; d_gene: TRBD1; CDR3nt: TGCAGCGTTGAAAGGACAGGATACGGCTACGAGCAGTACTTC; CDR3aa: CSVERTGYGYEQYF
abundance: NA; j_gene: TRBJ2-4; v_gene: TRBV7-2; d_gene: NA; CDR3nt: TGTGCCAGCAGCTTAAAGTTCGCAGCGACCGGGGGAAACATTCAGTACTTC; CDR3aa: CASSLKFAATGGNIQYF